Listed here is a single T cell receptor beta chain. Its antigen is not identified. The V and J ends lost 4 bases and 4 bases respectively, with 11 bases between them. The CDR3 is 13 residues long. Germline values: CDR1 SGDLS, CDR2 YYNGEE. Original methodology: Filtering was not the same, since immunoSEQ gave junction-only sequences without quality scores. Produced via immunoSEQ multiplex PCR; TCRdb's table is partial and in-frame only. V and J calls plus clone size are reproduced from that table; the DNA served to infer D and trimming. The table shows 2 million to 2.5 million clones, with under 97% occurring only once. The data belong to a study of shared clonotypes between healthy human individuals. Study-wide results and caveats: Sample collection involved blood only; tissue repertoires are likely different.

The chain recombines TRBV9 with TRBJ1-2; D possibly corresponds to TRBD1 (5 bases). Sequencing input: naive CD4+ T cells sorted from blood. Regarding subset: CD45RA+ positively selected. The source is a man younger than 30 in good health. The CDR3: CASSRDGRYGYTF. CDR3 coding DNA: TGTGCCAGCAGCCGGGACGGACGCTATGGCTACACCTTC. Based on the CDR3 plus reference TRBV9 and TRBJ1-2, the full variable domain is DSGVTQTPKHLITATGQRVTLRCSPRSGDLSVYWYQQSLDQGLQFLIQYYNGEERAKGNILERFSAQQFPDLHSELNLSSLELGDSALYFCASSRDGRYGYTFGSGTRLTVV.